Following are 22 T cell receptor beta chains from one sample sequenced in a study of tumor-infiltrating T cells and Merkel cell polyomavirus. Study in general: CD8+ T cells recognized the Merkel cell polyomavirus KLL epitope.

Sequencing was performed with immunoSEQ multiplex PCR; in TCRdb, only in-frame clones are kept and a portion is missing. The table includes 25,000 or so clones, 70% to 90% detected once. Immunohistochemistry showed robust Merkel cell polyomavirus Large T antigen staining in every patient's tumor. Sequencing used lymph node tissue. All receptors come from a man in his fifties with Merkel cell carcinoma.

V usage is TRBV5-4 and J usage is TRBJ1-6; perhaps TRBD1 as D (5 bases). V was shortened by 0 bases and J by 9 bases, with 10 bases between the two germline ends. The CDR3 runs 14 residues. Per germline, CDR1 SGHNT and CDR2 YYREEE (reference sequence). The CDR3 DNA sequence: TGTGCCAGCAGCTTGGCGACAGTGGGTTCACCCCTCCACTTT. This gives the protein CASSLATVGSPLHF.

CDR3 DNA sequence: TGCGCCAGCAGCTTGGACGGAGGCGCCAATCAGCCCCAGCATTTT. This gives the protein CASSLDGGANQPQHF. The V gene is TRBV5-1, the J gene TRBJ1-5; D unresolved. Germline-derived CDR1 and CDR2 are SGHRS and YFSETQ. The V gene lost 0 bases and the J gene lost 3 bases, with 10 bases spanning the gap. This CDR3 is 15 amino acids long.

V gene TRBV10-3 combines with J gene TRBJ1-6; 8 positions agree with TRBD1. This CDR3 spans 15 amino acids. V dropped 10 bases and J dropped 2; count of bases not matched to a gene: 7. CDR1 and CDR2 (germline): ENHRY, SYGVKD. The CDR3 region has the DNA TGTGCCACTCGACAGGGGAATCCCTATAATTCACCCCTCCACTTT. This translates into CATRQGNPYNSPLHF.

This clone was observed a single time. CDR3 DNA: TGTGCCAGCGGCTGGACAGGCCAGTGGGAGCAGTACTTC. Amino acids: CASGWTGQWEQYF. The chain employs TRBV5-5 and TRBJ2-7; 7 bases line up with TRBD1. The CDR3 has 13 amino acids. From germline, CDR1 is SGHKS and CDR2 YYEKEE (reference sequence). The ends lost 7 bases at V and 7 bases at J; junction bases unmatched: 11. The full variable domain, with the rest looked up from reference TRBV5-5 and TRBJ2-7, is DAGVTQSPTHLIKTRGQQVTLRCSPISGHKSVSWYQQVLGQGPQFIFQYYEKEERGRGNFPDRFSARQFPNYSSELNVNALLLGDSALYLCASGWTGQWEQYFGPGTRLTVT.

The chain uses TRBV4-1 and TRBJ2-5, with 8 bases matching TRBD2. The CDR3 length is 16 residues. V lost 4 bases, J lost 4 bases, and 11 bases stayed unmatched. Germline CDR1 reads MGHRA; CDR2 reads YSYEKL. CDR3 sequence reads: CASSRHRTSPVETQYF. DNA of the CDR3: TGCGCCAGCAGCCGCCACAGGACTAGCCCGGTAGAGACCCAGTACTTC.

The chain is built from TRBV5-1 and TRBJ1-2; maybe TRBD1 (5 bases). From germline, CDR1 is SGHRS and CDR2 YFSETQ. V dropped 0 bases and J dropped 4 bases, with 7 bases sitting between them. This CDR3 is built from 13 residues. The CDR3 reads CASSLGGLYGYTF. For the CDR3, the DNA is TGCGCCAGCAGCTTGGGGGGCCTCTATGGCTACACCTTC.

This chain joins TRBV28 and TRBJ1-1; D is unclear. This CDR3 comprises 13 residues. V was cut by 5 bases and J by 13 bases, with 20 bases left in between. Germline V gives CDR1 MDHEN, CDR2 SYDVKM. CDR3 DNA sequence: TGTGCCAGCAGTCCCCACCTTAAGAGCGAATTTTTCTTT. Encoded protein: CASSPHLKSEFFF.

This clone was seen a few times. The chain uses TRBV7-2 and TRBJ2-5; D is possibly TRBD1 (7 bases). The CDR3 length is 15 residues. Germline loops: CDR1 SGHTA, CDR2 FQGNSA. The V and J ends lost 4 bases and 2 bases respectively, with 14 bases between them. In nucleotides, the CDR3 is TGTGCCAGCAGCTCCTGGTCAGGGGGGCAAGAGACCCAGTACTTC. Translation gives CASSSWSGGQETQYF.

The CDR3 loop reads CASRGGIEKLFF. The CDR3 DNA sequence: TGTGCCAGCAGGGGGGGTATCGAAAAACTGTTTTTT. The V and J genes are TRBV28 and TRBJ1-4; D may be TRBD1 (5 bases). Trimming left V 6 bases short and J 8 bases short, with 10 bases between. Germline-derived CDR1 and CDR2 are MDHEN and SYDVKM. The CDR3 is 12 residues long.

V gene TRBV7-9 combines with J gene TRBJ2-4; a weak D match, TRBD2 (5 bases). The V end lost 5 bases, the J end lost 7 bases, and 12 bases lay between the germline ends. The CDR3 sequence is 13 residues long. Germline CDR1 reads SEHNR; CDR2 reads FQNEAQ (reference sequence). The CDR3 bases are TGTGCCAGCAGCCGTACGTGGGAGAACATTCAGTACTTC. This sequence encodes CASSRTWENIQYF.

The rearrangement joins TRBV11-1 to TRBJ2-3; no firm D call. In germline, CDR1 is SGHAT, CDR2 FQDESV (reference sequence). V lost 5 bases and J 2 bases, leaving 17 bases between the germline ends. This CDR3 comprises 16 residues. CDR3 loop: CASSARVLIPTDTQYF. The CDR3 DNA is TGTGCCAGCAGCGCCCGAGTATTAATCCCCACAGATACGCAGTATTTT.

As regards this clone: This CDR3 is missing its conserved last phenylalanine or tryptophan, likely due to a read error. Because the CDR3's place on the DNA is in doubt, the DNA is left out and the CDR3 is given as listed by TCRdb. V is TRBV7-2 and J is TRBJ2-4; TRBD2 reflects the table's D call only, with no check against the DNA. The CDR3 is 13 residues long, ends included. Germline V gene lookup returns CDR1 SGHTA and CDR2 FQGNSA. The CDR3 sequence is CASSLATSGSPNL.

This chain uses TRBV6-5 with TRBJ1-3; 9 bases match TRBD1. This CDR3 contains 15 residues. Germline CDR1 is MNHEY and CDR2 is SVGAGI. With V trimmed by 5 bases and J by 3 bases, 5 bases remained unmatched. This CDR3 reads CASSLDRGGGNTIYF. The CDR3 nucleotides read TGTGCCAGCAGTCTGGACAGGGGTGGTGGAAACACCATATATTTT.

This clone has just one count. V and J are TRBV25-1 and TRBJ2-2; possibly TRBD1 for D (5 bases). CDR3 length: 13 residues. Germline lookup yields CDR1 MGHDK and CDR2 SYGVNS. Trimming stripped 6 bases from V and 2 bases from J, with 7 bases between. The CDR3 spells CASRGPNTGELFF. CDR3 nucleotides: TGTGCCAGCAGGGGGCCCAACACCGGGGAGCTGTTTTTT.

The chain combines TRBV30 with TRBJ2-5; a possible D gene is TRBD1 (6 bases). The CDR3 totals 11 residues. The germline V gene encodes CDR1 GTSNPN and CDR2 SVGIG (reference sequence). V shed 5 bases and J shed 4 bases, with 8 bases lying between them. CDR3 coding DNA: TGTGCCTGGGTAGGGGGAGAGACCCAGTACTTC. Translated, it gives CAWVGGETQYF.

V usage is TRBV27 and J usage is TRBJ1-2; D is unclear. The V end lost 2 bases, the J end lost 0 bases, and 4 bases lay between the germline ends. CDR1 is MNHEY and CDR2 is SMNVEV in the germline V gene (reference sequence). This CDR3 is 13 amino acids long. CDR3 coding DNA: TGTGCCAGCAGTTTACAGGCTAACTATGGCTACACCTTC. Protein sequence: CASSLQANYGYTF.

CDR3 nucleotides: TGTGCCAGCAGTCAAAAAAGACATTACTTC. It translates to CASSQKRHYF. The chain couples TRBV28 to TRBJ2-7; no firm D call. The CDR3 has 10 amino acids. Trimming took 5 bases from V and 13 from J, leaving 12 bases between them. Germline V lookup: CDR1 MDHEN, CDR2 SYDVKM.

V gene TRBV28 combines with J gene TRBJ1-1; D gene unclear. V lost 1 base and J lost 1, with 4 bases in between. From germline, CDR1 is MDHEN and CDR2 SYDVKM. The CDR3 runs to 13 residues. CDR3 coding DNA: TGTGCCAGCAGTTTATCATGGAACACTGAAGCTTTCTTT. Its translation is CASSLSWNTEAFF.

V gene TRBV7-9 combines with J gene TRBJ2-1; 8 bases are shared with TRBD2. The germline CDR1 and CDR2 sequences are SEHNR and FQNEAQ (reference sequence). V gave up 1 base and J gave up 3 bases; unmatched junction bases: 5. The CDR3 runs 16 residues. The CDR3 nucleotides read TGTGCCAGCAGCTTAGGAGCTAGCGGGCACTACAATGAGCAGTTCTTC. The encoded protein is CASSLGASGHYNEQFF.

V and J are TRBV11-2 and TRBJ2-2; TRBD2 agrees at 10 bases. Germline V gene data show CDR1 as SGHAT and CDR2 as FQNNGV. V lost 2 bases and J lost 2; bases outside the gene matches: 5. This CDR3 has 17 amino acids. CDR3 in DNA: TGTGCCAGCAGCTTACCCCTAGCGGGGGCAAACACCGGGGAGCTGTTTTTT. Protein product: CASSLPLAGANTGELFF. The entire variable domain, with the rest obtained from reference TRBV11-2 and TRBJ2-2, is as follows: EAGVAQSPRYKIIEKRQSVAFWCNPISGHATLYWYQQILGQGPKLLIQFQNNGVVDDSQLPKDRFSAERLKGVDSTLKIQPAKLEDSAVYLCASSLPLAGANTGELFFGEGSRLTVL.

This chain links TRBV30 with TRBJ1-2, with D perhaps TRBD1 (6 bases). Germline CDR1 and CDR2: GTSNPN and SVGIG (reference sequence). The CDR3 runs 15 residues. V lost 2 bases and J lost 4, with 17 bases in between. Here the CDR3 reads CAWSLSWGLSYGYTF. Written as DNA, the CDR3 is TGTGCCTGGAGTCTAAGCTGGGGGCTGAGCTATGGCTACACCTTC.

The rearrangement joins TRBV6-1 to TRBJ1-2; D gene uncertain. The CDR3 is 16 residues long. Deletions cut 2 bases from V and 4 bases from J, with 17 bases between. Germline values: CDR1 MNHNS, CDR2 SASEGT. The CDR3 spells CASSERLPSESYGYTF. The CDR3 DNA is TGTGCCAGCAGTGAAAGGTTGCCGTCGGAGAGCTATGGCTACACCTTC.